A single sample gave rise to the 13 T cell receptor beta chains below, sequenced in a study of neurological immune-mediated disorders. Time point given: technical triplicate 1. TCRdb ran MiXCR on the 5' RACE reads and lists one entry per CDR3 protein. The sample contains some 22,000 distinct CDR3 sequences, around 13% of which appear only once. The sample comprised CD4+ T cells from blood. The receptors here all came from a female donor with HTLV-1-associated myelopathy (HAM/TSP).

This clonotype was found many times. The J gene is TRBJ2-1, the V gene TRBV20-1; D perhaps matches TRBD2 (6 bases). V was cut by 5 bases and J by 4 bases, with 27 bases left in between. CDR3 length: 18 residues. Germline V gene data show CDR1 as DFQATT and CDR2 as SNEGSKA (reference sequence). In nucleotides, the CDR3 is TGCAGTGCTGGAACAACCTACCTCCGGGACGGGGGATACAATGAGCAGTTCTTC. Protein: CSAGTTYLRDGGYNEQFF.

In its sample, this clonotype was seen many times. The chain recombines TRBV5-4 with TRBJ2-5; the D gene is possibly TRBD2 (5 bases). The CDR3 has 13 amino acids. V shed 4 bases and J shed 5 bases, with 12 bases lying between them. Germline V gene data show CDR1 as SGHNT and CDR2 as YYREEE (reference sequence). CDR3: CASSGEISETQYF. The DNA for the CDR3 is TGTGCCAGCAGCGGGGAGATTTCTGAGACCCAGTACTTC.

This clonotype is classed as medium-sized (0.01 to 0.1%). J is TRBJ1-1 and V is TRBV5-1, with unresolved D. Trimming took off 0 bases at V and 7 bases at J, with 10 bases between the two ends. The CDR3 is 13 amino acids. The germline V gene has CDR1 SGHRS and CDR2 YFSETQ. CDR3: CASSLGAEGEAFF. CDR3 DNA sequence: TGCGCCAGCAGCTTGGGGGCAGAGGGTGAAGCTTTCTTT.

The sample holds many counts of this clonotype. CDR3 residues: CAIRTTSGSYEQYF. The DNA of the CDR3 is TGTGCCATCAGAACTACTAGCGGGAGCTACGAGCAGTACTTC. The V and J genes are TRBV10-3 and TRBJ2-7, with 11 bases matching TRBD2. The V and J ends lost 6 bases and 3 bases, in that order; junction bases with no gene match: 4. The germline CDR1 and CDR2 sequences are ENHRY and SYGVKD. The CDR3 extends over 14 amino acids.

As for this clonotype: A junction boundary mismatches the germline segment, possibly from a read error. The chain has TRBV4-2 and TRBJ2-7; no firm D call. The CDR3 sequence is 15 residues long. Germline V gene sequence: CDR1 LGHNA, CDR2 YNFKEQ. As DNA, the CDR3 is TGTGCCAGCAACCAAGACCGGCAGGAAGTCTACGAGCAGTACTTC. Protein: CASNQDRQEVYEQYF.

This clonotype was detected many times. The chain employs TRBV9 and TRBJ1-5; no clear D gene. Germline loops: CDR1 SGDLS, CDR2 YYNGEE. The V and J ends lost 0 bases and 5 bases respectively, with 6 bases between them. The CDR3 length is 13 residues. The CDR3 reads CASSVAVDQPQHF. The CDR3 DNA reads as TGTGCCAGCAGCGTAGCGGTCGATCAGCCCCAGCATTTT.

This clonotype has a count of ten or more. V and J are TRBV20-1 and TRBJ2-3; TRBD2 agrees at 15 bases. The CDR3 runs 14 residues. In germline, CDR1 is DFQATT, CDR2 SNEGSKA (reference sequence). V lost 7 bases and J lost 3; bases outside the gene matches: 2. This CDR3 reads CSVGTSGGTDTQYF. The CDR3 coding sequence is TGCAGTGTTGGGACTAGCGGGGGGACAGATACGCAGTATTTT.

This clonotype showed up many times. The CDR3 protein is CSARDLAGGATDTQYF. CDR3 nucleotides: TGCAGTGCTAGAGATCTAGCGGGAGGGGCCACAGATACGCAGTATTTT. This chain joins TRBV20-1 and TRBJ2-3, with 12 nucleotides matching TRBD2. The trim removed 0 bases at V and 2 bases at J, leaving 3 bases unmatched. The CDR3 runs to 16 residues. The V gene's germline CDR1 is DFQATT and CDR2 SNEGSKA (reference sequence).

The table lists this clonotype with many counts. Here the CDR3 DNA reads TGCGCCAGCAGTGAAGTCGGGACCCCCACCGGGGAGCTGTTTTTT. Translating it yields CASSEVGTPTGELFF. V is TRBV10-2 and J is TRBJ2-2; either TRBD1 or TRBD2 may supply D (5 bases each). The V gene lost 3 bases and the J gene lost 4 bases, with 12 bases spanning the gap. There are 15 residues in the CDR3. Germline CDR1 reads WSHSY; CDR2 reads SAAADI.

This clonotype is medium-sized (0.01 to 0.1%) by share. The chain couples TRBV5-1 to TRBJ2-3; no clear D gene. V lost 0 bases and J lost 6, with 20 bases in between. CDR1 is SGHRS and CDR2 is YFSETQ in the germline V gene. The CDR3 spans 17 residues. CDR3 bases: TGCGCCAGCAGCTTGGCCCGAGGTGAAGGCACCACGGATACGCAGTATTTT. This encodes CASSLARGEGTTDTQYF. The full variable domain, rest sourced from reference TRBV5-1 and TRBJ2-3, is KAGVTQTPRYLIKTRGQQVTLSCSPISGHRSVSWYQQTPGQGLQFLFEYFSETQRNKGNFPGRFSGRQFSNSRSEMNVSTLELGDSALYLCASSLARGEGTTDTQYFGPGTRLTVL.

This clonotype was recorded at least ten times. This chain joins TRBV4-2 and TRBJ2-7; D gene uncertain. Germline V gene lookup returns CDR1 LGHNA and CDR2 YNFKEQ. The CDR3 contains 14 residues. V shed 0 bases and J shed 1 base, with 7 bases lying between them. CDR3 sequence reads: CASSQDAESYEQYF. In DNA form, the CDR3 reads TGTGCCAGCAGCCAAGATGCGGAATCCTACGAGCAGTACTTC.

This clonotype was detected ten times or more. This chain connects TRBV20-1 to TRBJ2-7, with 9 bases lining up with TRBD2. The germline V gene has CDR1 DFQATT and CDR2 SNEGSKA (reference sequence). Germline trimming cut 5 bases from V and 6 bases from J; bases unmatched to any gene: 11. The CDR3 loop spans 14 amino acids. This chain's CDR3 is CSAFRLREGLEQYF. CDR3 sequence (DNA): TGCAGTGCTTTCCGACTGCGGGAGGGCCTCGAGCAGTACTTC.

With regard to this clonotype: The CDR3 does not end in the conserved phenylalanine or tryptophan, so this is likely a read error. V is TRBV11-1 and J is TRBJ2-1; 7 bases align to TRBD1. The CDR3 extends over 14 amino acids. Germline V gene sequence: CDR1 SGHAT, CDR2 FQDESV (reference sequence). V lost 4 bases, J lost 7 bases, and 7 bases stayed unmatched. This CDR3 is CASSSDRVQNEQFL. CDR3 bases: TGTGCCAGCAGCTCCGACAGGGTCCAAAATGAGCAGTTCTTA.